Below are 22 T cell receptor beta chains sequenced from a single sample in a study of blood T cell repertoires in COVID-19. The method was immunoSEQ multiplex PCR; TCRdb's version includes in-frame clones alone and lacks a portion of them. The table records 150,000 to 200,000 clones, 80% of them present only once. The sample comprised peripheral blood. The receptors were sampled from a man between 65 and 85 years old with active or convalescent COVID-19.

This clone was counted only a few times. The chain recombines TRBV9 with TRBJ2-5; 14 positions agree with TRBD2. This CDR3 is 15 amino acids long. J lost 5 bases, V lost 4 bases, and 4 bases had no gene match. Germline CDR1 SGDLS, CDR2 YYNGEE. Here the CDR3 DNA reads TGTGCCAGCAGCTCTGGGACTAGCGGGGGTGAGACCCAGTACTTC. It yields the protein CASSSGTSGGETQYF. Full variable domain (outside the CDR3, taken from reference TRBV9 and TRBJ2-5): DSGVTQTPKHLITATGQRVTLRCSPRSGDLSVYWYQQSLDQGLQFLIQYYNGEERAKGNILERFSAQQFPDLHSELNLSSLELGDSALYFCASSSGTSGGETQYFGPGTRLLVL.

This clone was seen a single time. The chain joins TRBV5-6 to TRBJ2-1; 7 nucleotides match TRBD2. The J segment lost 6 bases and the V segment lost 0 bases, leaving 12 bases of the junction unmatched. The germline gives CDR1 SGHDT, CDR2 YYEEEE. The CDR3 covers 17 residues. The CDR3, as DNA: TGTGCCAGCAGCTTGGTGGTAGGCCTAGCGGTCTCCAATGAGCAGTTCTTC. Translating gives CASSLVVGLAVSNEQFF. The variable domain in full, with the rest retrieved from reference TRBV5-6 and TRBJ2-1, is DAGVTQSPTHLIKTRGQQVTLRCSPKSGHDTVSWYQQALGQGPQFIFQYYEEEERQRGNFPDRFSGHQFPNYSSELNVNALLLGDSALYLCASSLVVGLAVSNEQFFGPGTRLTVL.

This chain connects TRBV11-2 to TRBJ1-6; D not certain. Looked up from germline, CDR1 is SGHAT and CDR2 is FQNNGV. CDR3 size: 15 residues. The V gene lost 3 bases and the J gene lost 8 bases, with 14 bases spanning the gap. The CDR3 nucleotides read TGTGCCAGCAGCTTGAGCAGACACATGGATTCACCCCTCCACTTT. It translates to CASSLSRHMDSPLHF.

The chain joins TRBV29-1 to TRBJ1-5, with 7 nucleotides matching TRBD1. V lost 3 bases, J lost 5 bases, and 4 bases stayed unmatched. The CDR3 loop spans 13 amino acids. Germline loops: CDR1 SQVTM, CDR2 ANQGSEA. The CDR3, as DNA: TGCAGCGTTGAGGGGCAGGGGGATCAGCCCCAGCATTTT. Protein sequence: CSVEGQGDQPQHF. Using reference TRBV29-1 and TRBJ1-5 for the parts outside the CDR3, the full variable domain is SAVISQKPSRDICQRGTSLTIQCQVDSQVTMMFWYRQQPGQSLTLIATANQGSEATYESGFVIDKFPISRPNLTFSTLTVSNMSPEDSSIYLCSVEGQGDQPQHFGDGTRLSIL.

Remarks on this clone: Other nucleotide sequences from this sample produce the same CDR3. The CDR3 protein is CASSLAGGSYEQYF. CDR3 nucleotide sequence: TGTGCCAGCAGTTTAGCGGGGGGTTCCTACGAGCAGTACTTC. The chain uses TRBV28 and TRBJ2-7; 8 nucleotides match TRBD2. The CDR3 is made up of 14 amino acids. With V trimmed by 2 bases and J by 1 base, 1 base remained unmatched. Germline V gene lookup returns CDR1 MDHEN and CDR2 SYDVKM.

This chain links TRBV7-9 with TRBJ2-2; TRBD2 matches 11 bases. The CDR3 covers 15 residues. J lost 5 bases, V lost 5 bases, and 4 bases had no gene match. Germline values: CDR1 SEHNR, CDR2 FQNEAQ (reference sequence). CDR3 nucleotides: TGTGCCAGCAGCCTCCGGACTAGCGGGACCGGGGAGCTGTTTTTT. It is translated as CASSLRTSGTGELFF.

The chain uses TRBV19 and TRBJ1-2, with TRBD1 as a possible D gene (6 bases). The germline V and J ends were trimmed by 8 bases and 4 bases, with 23 bases remaining between them. Germline V lookup: CDR1 LNHDA, CDR2 SQIVND (reference sequence). The CDR3 spans 16 residues. The CDR3 coding sequence is TGTGCCAGTCTCACCCGGGGGGGCGTCCCTCCCTATGGCTACACCTTC. Protein sequence: CASLTRGGVPPYGYTF.

The genes are TRBV7-9 and TRBJ1-2, with D possibly TRBD1 on 6 matching bases. V was cut by 6 bases and J by 5 bases, with 16 bases left in between. Germline values: CDR1 SEHNR, CDR2 FQNEAQ (reference sequence). This CDR3 has 14 residues. CDR3 DNA sequence: TGTGCCAGCAGTTCAGGGGAGGGCTTGTATGGCTACACCTTC. This codes for CASSSGEGLYGYTF.

This chain links TRBV12-3 or TRBV12-4 with TRBJ1-1; TRBD1 matches 8 bases. J gave up 5 bases and V 5 bases, and 4 bases lay outside the gene matches. The CDR3 length is 13 residues. CDR3 sequence: CASSRNRGTEAFF. In nucleotides, the CDR3 is TGTGCCAGCAGTCGGAACAGGGGGACTGAAGCTTTCTTT.

CDR3 nucleotide sequence: TGTGCCAGCAGACCTCAGGGTGATGGCTACACCTTC. Its translation is CASRPQGDGYTF. V and J are TRBV2 and TRBJ1-2; D is possibly TRBD1 (5 bases). This CDR3 region has 12 residues. The V and J ends lost 6 bases and 6 bases respectively, with 11 bases between them. CDR1 is SNHLY and CDR2 is FYNNEI in the germline V gene.

The chain carries TRBV29-1 and TRBJ1-5; 7 nucleotides line up with TRBD1. This CDR3 is 14 amino acids long. Germline assignment: CDR1 SQVTM and CDR2 ANQGSEA. Here the CDR3 DNA reads TGCAGTTTTTCCAGGGGGGCAGGCAATCAGCCCCAGCATTTT. This sequence encodes CSFSRGAGNQPQHF.

The chain couples TRBV2 to TRBJ2-5; weak D call: TRBD2 (7 bases). Germline V lookup: CDR1 SNHLY, CDR2 FYNNEI. The CDR3 spans 13 residues. Deletions cut 8 bases from V and 4 bases from J, with 14 bases between. The CDR3 sequence is CASSRGAGETQYF. The CDR3 nucleotides are TGTGCCAGCTCCCGGGGGGCTGGAGAGACCCAGTACTTC.

The J gene is TRBJ2-3, the V gene TRBV5-4, with 9 nucleotides matching TRBD1. With V trimmed by 3 bases and J by 2 bases, 7 bases remained unmatched. Germline-derived CDR1 and CDR2 are SGHNT and YYREEE (reference sequence). CDR3 length: 16 amino acids. The CDR3 region is CASSSETGGVTDTQYF. CDR3 nucleotides: TGTGCCAGCAGCTCCGAGACAGGGGGGGTCACAGATACGCAGTATTTT.

This clone was detected only a few times. The rearrangement joins TRBV6-5 to TRBJ2-7; 8 bases line up with TRBD1. This CDR3 has 14 amino acids. V trimming: 4 bases; J trimming: 3 bases; junction bases outside the gene matches: 5. Germline V gene sequence: CDR1 MNHEY, CDR2 SVGAGI. CDR3 amino acids: CASSSGQVNYEQYF. CDR3 sequence (DNA): TGTGCCAGCAGTTCGGGACAGGTGAACTACGAGCAGTACTTC.

In the case of this clone: One end of the junction fails to match germline, which may point to a read error. The chain is built from TRBV30 and TRBJ2-7, with 7 nucleotides matching TRBD2. CDR3 length equals 14 residues. From germline, CDR1 is GTSNPN and CDR2 SVGIG (reference sequence). For the CDR3, the DNA is TGTGCCGTCCGAAGGCTTGCTGCAGCGGGATCGTTCCACTTC. Translation gives CAVRRLAAAGSFHF.

The chain recombines TRBV7-9 with TRBJ1-5; perhaps TRBD1 as D (5 bases). The CDR3 covers 15 residues. The germline gives CDR1 SEHNR, CDR2 FQNEAQ (reference sequence). Trimming took off 4 bases at V and 2 bases at J, with 12 bases between the two ends. The CDR3 DNA is TGTGCCAGCAGCTATTCAGGGTTGCGCAATCAGCCCCAGCATTTT. Translated, it gives CASSYSGLRNQPQHF.

The CDR3 region is CASSPPGLNYGYTF. The CDR3 DNA reads as TGTGCCAGCAGCCCCCCAGGGCTGAACTATGGCTACACCTTC. This sequence joins TRBV3-1 (or the pseudogene TRBV3-2) and TRBJ1-2; a possible D gene is TRBD1 (5 bases). This CDR3 contains 14 residues. V lost 4 bases to trimming and J lost 2 bases, with 11 bases between them. Per germline, CDR1 LGHDT and CDR2 YNNKEL (reference sequence).

The chain uses TRBV5-4 and TRBJ1-1; the D is unclear. The V and J ends lost 4 bases and 1 base respectively, with 11 bases between them. The germline V gene encodes CDR1 SGHNT and CDR2 YYREEE (reference sequence). This CDR3 has 14 amino acids. Here the CDR3 DNA reads TGTGCCAGCAGCGACGTGTGGAGGAACACTGAAGCTTTCTTT. This encodes CASSDVWRNTEAFF. The entire variable domain, with the rest obtained from reference TRBV5-4 and TRBJ1-1, is as follows: ETGVTQSPTHLIKTRGQQVTLRCSSQSGHNTVSWYQQALGQGPQFIFQYYREEENGRGNFPPRFSGLQFPNYSSELNVNALELDDSALYLCASSDVWRNTEAFFGQGTRLTVV.

The V gene is TRBV7-6, the J gene TRBJ2-5, with unresolved D. Germline CDR1 is SGHVS and CDR2 is FNYEAQ. V lost 1 base to trimming and J lost 3 bases, with 9 bases between them. The CDR3 is 14 amino acids. The CDR3: CASSLGNNEETQYF. The CDR3 bases are TGTGCCAGCAGCTTAGGTAACAATGAAGAGACCCAGTACTTC.

The count of this clone is one. This sequence joins TRBV7-2 and TRBJ2-3; a possible D gene is TRBD2 (7 bases). V was shortened by 1 base and J by 11 bases, with 10 bases between the two germline ends. The CDR3 is 12 amino acids. In germline, CDR1 is SGHTA, CDR2 FQGNSA. CDR3 residues: CASSLGGGLQYF. CDR3 nucleotide sequence: TGTGCCAGCAGCTTAGGGGGGGGGCTGCAGTATTTT.

The rearrangement links TRBV7-9 to TRBJ2-3; D is ambiguous. The CDR3 covers 13 residues. CDR1 SEHNR and CDR2 FQNEAQ come from the germline V gene (reference sequence). V lost 3 bases and J lost 0, with 4 bases in between. This CDR3 reads CASSFLSTDTQYF. Written as DNA, the CDR3 is TGTGCCAGCAGCTTCCTTAGCACAGATACGCAGTATTTT. Supplemented by reference TRBV7-9 and TRBJ2-3, the full variable domain reads DTGVSQNPRHKITKRGQNVTFRCDPISEHNRLYWYRQTLGQGPEFLTYFQNEAQLEKSRLLSDRFSAERPKGSFSTLEIQRTEQGDSAMYLCASSFLSTDTQYFGPGTRLTVL.

The V call is TRBV12-3 or TRBV12-4, the J call TRBJ2-2; 8 positions agree with TRBD2. CDR3 size: 13 residues. J lost 6 bases, V lost 7 bases, and 4 bases had no gene match. The CDR3: CASKRESSGELFF. CDR3 bases: TGTGCCAGCAAGCGGGAGTCTTCCGGGGAGCTGTTTTTT.